Reported below is one T cell receptor beta chain. Treatment specified: oral pan-JAK inhibitor, 5-10 mg twice daily. Sorted out of PBMCs were CD4+ T cells and CD8+ T cells. These data are taken from a study of CD8+ T cells in alopecia areata. The V gene end was trimmed by 4 bases and the J gene end by 3 bases; junction bases not matched to a gene: 5. Per the germline V gene, CDR1 is ENHRY and CDR2 is SYGVKD. The CDR3 loop spans 15 amino acids. Extracted RNA was reverse transcribed, and the resulting cDNA served as sequencing template. Data came from immunoSEQ multiplex PCR; TCRdb stores just in-frame clones and leaves some out. The repertoire holds about 210,000 clones, with about 50% as singletons.

The V and J genes are TRBV10-3 and TRBJ2-1; 8 bases map to TRBD1. This clonotype originated in a human donor with alopecia areata. Sequenced material: CD4+ T cells sorted from blood, taken at week 4, from a patient treated with tofacitinib. This chain's CDR3 is CAISGNGTGYNEQFF. The CDR3 DNA reads TGTGCCATCAGTGGGAACGGGACAGGCTACAATGAGCAGTTCTTC.